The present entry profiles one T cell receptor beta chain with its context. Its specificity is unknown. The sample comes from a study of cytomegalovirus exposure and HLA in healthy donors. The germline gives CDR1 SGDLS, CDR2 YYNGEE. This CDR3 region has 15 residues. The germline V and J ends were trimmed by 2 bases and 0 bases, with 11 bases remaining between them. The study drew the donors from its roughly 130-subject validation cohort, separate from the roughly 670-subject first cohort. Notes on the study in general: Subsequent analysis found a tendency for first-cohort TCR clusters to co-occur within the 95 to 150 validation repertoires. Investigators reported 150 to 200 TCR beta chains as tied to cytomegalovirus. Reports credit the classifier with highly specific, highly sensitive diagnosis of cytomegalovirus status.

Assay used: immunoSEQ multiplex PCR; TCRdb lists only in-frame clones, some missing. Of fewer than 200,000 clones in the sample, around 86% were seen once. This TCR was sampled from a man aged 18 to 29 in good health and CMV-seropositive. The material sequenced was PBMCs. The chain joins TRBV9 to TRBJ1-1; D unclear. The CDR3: CASSVGDTLNTEAFF. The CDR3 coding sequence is TGTGCCAGCAGCGTGGGTGACACACTGAACACTGAAGCTTTCTTT. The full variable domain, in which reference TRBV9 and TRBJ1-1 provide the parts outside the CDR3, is DSGVTQTPKHLITATGQRVTLRCSPRSGDLSVYWYQQSLDQGLQFLIQYYNGEERAKGNILERFSAQQFPDLHSELNLSSLELGDSALYFCASSVGDTLNTEAFFGQGTRLTVV.